Below are 18 T cell receptor beta chains sequenced from a single sample in a study of CD8 T cells in Susac syndrome. With random hexamers, reverse transcription was performed on roughly 0.5 to 1 ug of RNA. TCRdb used MiXCR to reprocess the immunoSEQ multiplex PCR reads, holding one entry per CDR3 protein. The profile shows 170,000 or so distinct CDR3 sequences, 90% to 95% of them singletons. The material sequenced was CD4+ T cells from PBMCs. These receptors were collected from a human donor with multiple sclerosis.

V is TRBV2 and J is TRBJ2-3, with D possibly called TRBD1 or TRBD2 (5 bases each). The CDR3 length is 15 residues. From germline, CDR1 is SNHLY and CDR2 FYNNEI. Trimming removed 3 bases at V and 2 bases at J, with 12 bases between. The CDR3 DNA reads as TGTGCCAGCAGTGATCGGGCAGGGACCACAGATACGCAGTATTTT. Translating gives CASSDRAGTTDTQYF.

The chain has TRBV5-1 and TRBJ1-1; D ambiguous. V lost 0 bases, J lost 7 bases, and 10 bases lay in between. Germline V gene data show CDR1 as SGHRS and CDR2 as YFSETQ. The CDR3 has 13 amino acids. CDR3 loop: CASSLDQPLEAFF. The CDR3 bases are TGCGCCAGCAGCTTGGACCAACCACTTGAAGCTTTCTTT.

The rearrangement links TRBV6-5 to TRBJ1-2; tentative D call: TRBD1 (5 bases). CDR3 length equals 16 residues. V was trimmed by 6 bases and J by 3 bases, leaving 20 bases between them. Per the germline V gene, CDR1 is MNHEY and CDR2 is SVGAGI. DNA of the CDR3: TGTGCCAGCAGCTATACGTCGGGGTCGGGGCACTATGGCTACACCTTC. Translated, it gives CASSYTSGSGHYGYTF.

V gene TRBV18 combines with J gene TRBJ2-5; unclear D gene. In germline, CDR1 is KGHSH, CDR2 LQKENI. CDR3 length: 13 residues. Trimming left V 0 bases short and J 14 bases short, with 16 bases between. Here the CDR3 reads CASSPPTRQLLYF. The CDR3 nucleotides read TGTGCCAGCTCACCACCGACAAGGCAACTCCTCTACTTC.

The chain combines TRBV5-1 with TRBJ2-6; no firm D call. CDR1 and CDR2 (germline): SGHRS, YFSETQ. V lost 4 bases and J lost 2, with 7 bases in between. This CDR3 is built from 14 residues. For the CDR3, the DNA is TGCGCCAGCAGCACGGTTCCTGGGGCCAACGTCCTGACTTTC. This codes for CASSTVPGANVLTF. Full variable domain (missing parts from reference TRBV5-1 and TRBJ2-6): KAGVTQTPRYLIKTRGQQVTLSCSPISGHRSVSWYQQTPGQGLQFLFEYFSETQRNKGNFPGRFSGRQFSNSRSEMNVSTLELGDSALYLCASSTVPGANVLTFGAGSRLTVL.

The CDR3 is CASSFDTSARYEQYF. DNA of the CDR3: TGTGCCAGCAGCTTTGACACTTCAGCCCGCTACGAGCAGTACTTC. This rearrangement joins TRBV7-2 to TRBJ2-7; D uncertain. Per germline, CDR1 SGHTA and CDR2 FQGNSA. CDR3 length: 15 residues. The ends were cut back, 3 bases at V and 3 bases at J, with 15 bases in the middle.

This chain uses TRBV7-3 with TRBJ2-1; no clear D gene. The CDR3 totals 17 residues. The germline V gene has CDR1 SGHTA and CDR2 FQGTGA. V was cut by 1 base and J by 2 bases, with 15 bases left in between. The DNA of the CDR3 is TGTGCCAGCAGCTTAAACACCCCTCCCTCCGCCTACAATGAGCAGTTCTTC. It encodes CASSLNTPPSAYNEQFF.

V and J are TRBV12-3 or TRBV12-4 and TRBJ2-7; 15 bases are a match to TRBD2. Losses at the gene ends were 8 bases for V and 5 bases for J; bases not matched to a gene: 1. This CDR3 is built from 13 residues. CDR3 loop: CASGLAGGNEQYF. For the CDR3, the DNA is TGTGCCAGCGGACTAGCGGGAGGGAACGAGCAGTACTTC.

The rearrangement joins TRBV28 to TRBJ1-5; TRBD1 matches 10 bases. The ends lost 3 bases at V and 5 bases at J; junction bases unmatched: 7. Looked up from germline, CDR1 is MDHEN and CDR2 is SYDVKM. The length of the CDR3 is 16 residues. CDR3 nucleotides: TGTGCCAGCAGTTTTGCGGGACAGGGGATGGATCAGCCCCAGCATTTT. Translation: CASSFAGQGMDQPQHF.

The V and J genes are TRBV28 and TRBJ2-1; TRBD2 is a possible D gene (5 bases). This CDR3 spans 13 amino acids. In germline, CDR1 is MDHEN, CDR2 SYDVKM. With 4 bases removed from V and 9 bases from J, the gap between germline ends came to 13 bases. The CDR3 here is CASSYTRFREQFF. In nucleotides, the CDR3 is TGTGCCAGCAGTTACACTAGGTTCCGTGAGCAGTTCTTC.

The chain has TRBV19 and TRBJ2-1; the match to TRBD2 covers 8 bases. The CDR3 has 15 amino acids. CDR1 is LNHDA, CDR2 SQIVND, per germline (reference sequence). The V segment lost 4 bases and the J segment 9 bases; nucleotides outside the gene matches: 11. The CDR3 region has the DNA TGTGCCAGTAGTAGTACGGGGGGGACAACAATTGAGCAGTTCTTC. This encodes CASSSTGGTTIEQFF.

The chain is built from TRBV7-8 and TRBJ2-7, with a tentative D call TRBD2 (5 bases). Germline loops: CDR1 SGHVS, CDR2 FQNEAQ. This CDR3 contains 14 residues. The ends were cut back, 3 bases at V and 0 bases at J, with 9 bases in the middle. The CDR3 reads CASSFKRISYEQYF. CDR3 nucleotide sequence: TGTGCCAGCAGCTTCAAGCGGATCTCCTACGAGCAGTACTTC.

V and J are TRBV6-5 and TRBJ2-5, with D unclear. This CDR3 region has 13 residues. Per germline, CDR1 MNHEY and CDR2 SVGAGI. Trimming shortened V by 4 bases and J by 5 bases, and 11 bases separated the two germline ends. The CDR3 spells CASSSQIVETQYF. The CDR3 DNA reads TGTGCCAGCAGTTCCCAGATAGTGGAGACCCAGTACTTC.

V and J are TRBV4-2 and TRBJ1-6; D ambiguous. Germline CDR1 and CDR2: LGHNA and YNFKEQ. The CDR3 length is 15 residues. V lost 6 bases to trimming and J lost 9 bases, with 18 bases between them. DNA of the CDR3: TGTGCCAGCAGGGCGAGTGAGGCGGTGGGTTCACCCCTCCACTTT. It encodes CASRASEAVGSPLHF.

A note on this clonotype: A junction boundary mismatches the germline segment, possibly from a read error. The chain is built from TRBV7-9 and TRBJ2-7, with 7 positions matching TRBD1. The CDR3 extends over 12 amino acids. Germline CDR1 is SEHNR and CDR2 is FQNEAQ (reference sequence). The CDR3 nucleotides are TGTGCCAGCAGCCGAGAGGGGGCCGCTCGCGACTTC. Protein product: CASSREGAARDF.

The chain joins TRBV18 to TRBJ1-1; D gene unclear. V was cut by 3 bases and J by 0 bases, with 8 bases left in between. The germline V gene has CDR1 KGHSH and CDR2 LQKENI. The CDR3 has 14 amino acids. The DNA of the CDR3 is TGTGCCAGCTCACCTCCGTTACTGAACACTGAAGCTTTCTTT. It encodes CASSPPLLNTEAFF.

This chain connects TRBV1 to TRBJ2-7; the D segment call TRBD1 is taken from the table without a DNA check. TRBV1 is assigned pseudogene status. CDR3 size: 14 residues. The DNA of the CDR3 is TGCACCAGCAGCAGCCCCCGGGGACCTCGCGAGCAGTACTTC. It translates to CTSSSPRGPREQYF.

The chain has TRBV27 and TRBJ2-1; possibly TRBD2 for D (6 bases). Germline V gene data show CDR1 as MNHEY and CDR2 as SMNVEV (reference sequence). Deletions cut 6 bases from V and 0 bases from J, with 12 bases between. The CDR3 spans 15 residues. CDR3 in amino acids: CASRARTTSYNEQFF. For the CDR3, the DNA is TGTGCCAGCAGGGCACGGACTACCTCCTACAATGAGCAGTTCTTC.